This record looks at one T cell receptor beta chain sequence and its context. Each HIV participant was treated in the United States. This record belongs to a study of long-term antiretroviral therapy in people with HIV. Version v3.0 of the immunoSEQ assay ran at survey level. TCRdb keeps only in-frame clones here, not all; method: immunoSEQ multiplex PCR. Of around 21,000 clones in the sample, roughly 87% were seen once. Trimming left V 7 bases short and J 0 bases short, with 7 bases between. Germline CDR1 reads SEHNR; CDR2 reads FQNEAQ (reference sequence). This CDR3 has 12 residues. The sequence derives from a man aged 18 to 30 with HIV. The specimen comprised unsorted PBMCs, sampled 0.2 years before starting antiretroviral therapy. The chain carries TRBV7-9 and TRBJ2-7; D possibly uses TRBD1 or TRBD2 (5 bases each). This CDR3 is CASTGTSYEQYF. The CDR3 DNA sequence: TGTGCCAGCACCGGGACCTCCTACGAGCAGTACTTC. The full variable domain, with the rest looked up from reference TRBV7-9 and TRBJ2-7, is DTGVSQNPRHKITKRGQNVTFRCDPISEHNRLYWYRQTLGQGPEFLTYFQNEAQLEKSRLLSDRFSAERPKGSFSTLEIQRTEQGDSAMYLCASTGTSYEQYFGPGTRLTVT.